The rows below give T cell receptor beta chains drawn from one sample of a study of blood T cell repertoires in COVID-19. The method was immunoSEQ multiplex PCR; TCRdb's version includes in-frame clones alone and lacks a portion of them. This sample has 130,000 to 150,000 clones, with roughly 84% found just once. Material: peripheral blood. These receptors were obtained from a human donor in a cohort sampled during active COVID-19. The conserved cysteine and the conserved F or W are not part of the CDR3 here.

V gene	CDR3 length	J gene	CDR3 protein
TRBV7-2	12	TRBJ2-7	ASSYFDRSYEQY
TRBV6-5	11	TRBJ2-7	ASSYLNRDEQY
TRBV11-2	12	TRBJ1-2	ASSSSGNSQGYT
TRBV7-9	15	TRBJ2-1	ASSLGSSGDTGSEQF
TRBV11-3	11	TRBJ1-1	ASSINMNTEAF
TRBV9	13	TRBJ1-5	ASSVDGRGLQPQH
TRBV5-6	14	TRBJ1-4	ASSSTGGGWNEKLF
TRBV7-9	12	TRBJ2-7	ASSLDGSSYEQY
TRBV3-1/TRBV3-2	13	TRBJ2-1	ASSHTGTGDNEQF
TRBV6-5	14	TRBJ2-7	ASSSTNRGRVYEQY
TRBV9	13	TRBJ1-2	ASSVASSFNYGYT
TRBV28	10	TRBJ1-1	ASSSDRAQAF